The sequence of this T cell receptor beta chain was determined in a study of blood T cells in healthy people across ages. The use of a sample-barcoded 5' primer and a J-beta primer mix characterized a second PCR of roughly 7 to 12 cycles. TCRdb independently ran MiXCR on the 5' RACE reads; one entry per CDR3 protein. The table records about 1.4 million distinct CDR3 sequences, approximately 60% of them present only once. This clonotype was seen a handful of times. Trimming cost V 4 bases and J 11 bases; bases outside gene matches: 9. Germline V gives CDR1 SGHNT, CDR2 YYREEE (reference sequence). The CDR3 length is 13 residues.

The sequencing input was blood. The TCR originated in a man younger than 35 in good health. J is TRBJ2-5 and V is TRBV5-4, with 9 bases lining up with TRBD1. In DNA, the CDR3 is TGTGCCAGCAGCCACCGGGACAGGGTAGAGCAGTACTTC. Translating gives CASSHRDRVEQYF.